This T cell receptor (beta chain) was captured in a study of blood T cells in healthy people across ages (dated by TCRdb to the mid-2010s). Broadly, across the study: In model experiments, roughly one uniquely barcoded TCR beta cDNA molecule per two T cells was captured by template switching. The study measured age-related changes in TCR beta repertoire diversity using deep sequencing normalized with unique cDNA molecular identifiers. The donors were divided into four age groups: young (average about 15 years), middle-aged (over 35), aged (62) and long-lived (82). Using the same blood draw, the study looked at two additional independent replicas of 1 million unique cDNA reads for two donors, one aged 18 to 30 and the other aged 80 or older. Study-wide findings and limitations: Conclusive comparison of naive and antigen-experienced compartments was prevented by the profiling of bulk unsorted PBMCs. Because donor CMV infection status was unknown, age-related changes in expanded clonotypes were potentially confounded. The long-lived group showed more naive CD4+ T cells, fewer expanded clones and increased TCR diversity than the aged group, suggesting age selection. A strong correlation was found between observed TCR beta diversity and the percentage of naive T cells measured by flow cytometry. As age increased, observed TCR beta diversity per million T cells dropped in a roughly linear way, and a significant reduction was already evident by age around 41. Estimates of total diversity based on one million sequenced T cells were considered lower bounds and underestimates.

CDR3 length: 16 amino acids, cysteine to phenylalanine. The sequence is cut down to CDR3 DNA, 48 bases in frame from base 1. CDR1 and CDR2, per the germline V gene, are SGHRS and YFSETQ. The junction shows trimming of 4 bases on V and 0 bases on J, plus 13 bases between the germline ends. The library was built by means of 5' RACE. The sample was run on an Illumina HiSeq 2500. A second PCR of roughly 7 to 11 cycles was performed with a sample-barcoded 5' primer and a J-beta primer mix. A template-switch 5' adaptor carrying 12 random nucleotides introduced a unique molecular identifier onto each TCR beta cDNA molecule. At least 3 million CDR3-containing paired-end reads were obtained from each sample. First-strand cDNA was synthesized from all RNA with the Mint cDNA synthesis kit, primed by a TRBC-specific oligonucleotide. Following uracil-DNA glycosylase treatment, all cDNA underwent a first 18-cycle PCR with the universal primers M1SS and BC2_uni_R. Regarding the original processing steps: For normalization, 1 million high-quality reads were randomly selected from each sample, with every read carrying a distinct molecular identifier. Instead of being binned into consensus sequences, reads that shared molecular identifiers were thrown out. MiTCR, run with a Q25 quality threshold and the strictest error-elimination algorithm, handled CDR3 identification, clonotype clustering and error correction. A nonparametric unseen species model using Euler transformation provided a lower-bound estimate of total TCR beta diversity. The raw public data were reprocessed by TCRdb itself: fastp quality trimming at Q25, MiXCR clonotype calling, in-frame beta chains only. Rows are unified per CDR3 protein, each entry keeping the most common DNA and genes. TCRdb, not the authors, supplied the V and J calls. The sample profile shows 800,000 to 950,000 distinct CDR3 sequences; 25% to 35% of them were found once. Of the sample, about a tenth falls within the top ten clones.

On this clonotype: There is no known antigen for this receptor. Per-nucleotide qualities are absent, and no much larger clonotype sits a single base away.

The donors were around 39 Caucasian individuals from Russia, aged roughly 6 to 90 years, who were systemically healthy. Roughly 9 milliliters of peripheral blood were drawn from each donor into EDTA-treated Vacutainer tubes. Ficoll-Paque density-gradient centrifugation was used to isolate PBMCs, with at least 6.5 million per sample. Trizol reagent was used to extract total RNA from PBMCs, with at least 6 micrograms per sample. For every donor, flow cytometry on a PBMC aliquot measured the percentage of naive CD45RAhigh/CD27high T cells. This sample also belongs to another study, concerning T cells of mothers and their children. Per the second study: Donors were nine systemically healthy Caucasian individuals: three mothers and their six children. cDNA synthesis used all of the extracted RNA, with roughly 1.5 ug of RNA in each 15 ul reaction. Sample barcodes and 2-4 random nucleotides were added via the M1S primer in the second PCR. More than 9 million TCR beta CDR3 reads were obtained from each mother, and 2.5 million to 3 million reads were obtained from each child. TCR recombination output is similarly shaped by thymic selection in related and unrelated pairs, with a minor effect exerted by inherited differences. Normalized repertoire overlap in related mother-child pairs was always slightly higher than in unrelated mother-child pairs, but the difference was never significant. Persistent microchimeric T cell clones were not detected, at a sensitivity of 95 to 100 clones per million clonotypes. Deep NGS was used in the study to compare the TCR beta repertoires of mothers and children and to look for features that separate related mother-child pairs from unrelated individuals. Mothers averaged around 43 +/- 4 years of age and children averaged around 11 +/- 4 years. After adapter ligation was performed with NEBNext reagents, the libraries were sequenced on an Illumina HiSeq 2000 with 100+100 nt paired-end reads. To prevent cross-contamination, the mother and child libraries were prepared one month apart and sequenced in separate runs. Between roughly 500,000 and 2,100,000 distinct TCR beta clonotypes were identified per donor. Naive TCR beta clonotypes were estimated from low-frequency clonotypes matched to each donor's FACS-determined naive share, without sorting.

The sequenced sample consisted of blood. The rearrangement joined TRBV5-1 to TRBJ2-2, with the D gene call left open. The sequence was obtained from a woman aged 40 to 49 in good health. The CDR3 reads CASSLRLTSNTGELFF. The base sequence is TGCGCCAGCAGCCTGCGGCTAACCTCGAACACCGGGGAGCTGTTTTTT.